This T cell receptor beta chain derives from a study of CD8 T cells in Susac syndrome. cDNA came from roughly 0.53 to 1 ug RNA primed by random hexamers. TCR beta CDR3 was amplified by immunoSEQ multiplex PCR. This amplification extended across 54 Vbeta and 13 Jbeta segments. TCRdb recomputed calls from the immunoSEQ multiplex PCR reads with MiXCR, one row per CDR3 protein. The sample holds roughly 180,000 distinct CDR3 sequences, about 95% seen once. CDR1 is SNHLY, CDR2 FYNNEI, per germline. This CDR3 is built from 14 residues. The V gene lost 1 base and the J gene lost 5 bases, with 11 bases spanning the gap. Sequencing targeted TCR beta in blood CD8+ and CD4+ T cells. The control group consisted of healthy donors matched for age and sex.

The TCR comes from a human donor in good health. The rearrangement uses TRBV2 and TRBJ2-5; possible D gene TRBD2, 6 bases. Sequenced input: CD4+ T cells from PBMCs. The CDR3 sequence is CASSEGAGSETQYF. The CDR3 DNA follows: TGTGCCAGCAGTGAAGGGGCGGGGTCGGAGACCCAGTACTTC.